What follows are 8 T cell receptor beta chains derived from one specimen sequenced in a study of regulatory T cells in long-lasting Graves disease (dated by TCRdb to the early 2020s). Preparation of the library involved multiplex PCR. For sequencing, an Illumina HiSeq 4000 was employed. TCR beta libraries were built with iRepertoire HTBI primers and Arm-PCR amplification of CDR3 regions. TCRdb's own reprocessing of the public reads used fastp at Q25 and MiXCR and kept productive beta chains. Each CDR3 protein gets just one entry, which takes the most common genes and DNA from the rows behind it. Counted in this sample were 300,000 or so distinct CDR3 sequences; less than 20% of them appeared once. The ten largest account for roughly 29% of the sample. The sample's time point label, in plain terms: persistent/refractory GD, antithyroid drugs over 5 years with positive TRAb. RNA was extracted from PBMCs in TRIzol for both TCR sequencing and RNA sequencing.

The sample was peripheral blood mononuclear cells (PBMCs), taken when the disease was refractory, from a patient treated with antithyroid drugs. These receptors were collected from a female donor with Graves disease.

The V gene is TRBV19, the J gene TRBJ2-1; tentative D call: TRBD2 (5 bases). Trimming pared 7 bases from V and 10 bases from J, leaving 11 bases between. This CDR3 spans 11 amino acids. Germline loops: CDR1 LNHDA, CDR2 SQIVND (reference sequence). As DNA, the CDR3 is TGTGCCAGTATTTCAGCGGCCGAGCAGTTCTTC. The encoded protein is CASISAAEQFF.

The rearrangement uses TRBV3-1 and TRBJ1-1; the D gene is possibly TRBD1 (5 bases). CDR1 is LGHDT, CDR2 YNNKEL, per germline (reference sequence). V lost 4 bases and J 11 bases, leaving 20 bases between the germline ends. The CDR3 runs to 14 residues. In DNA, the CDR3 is TGTGCCAGCAGCCCAGATGGGACGCCCAATGAGGCTTTCTTT. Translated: CASSPDGTPNEAFF.

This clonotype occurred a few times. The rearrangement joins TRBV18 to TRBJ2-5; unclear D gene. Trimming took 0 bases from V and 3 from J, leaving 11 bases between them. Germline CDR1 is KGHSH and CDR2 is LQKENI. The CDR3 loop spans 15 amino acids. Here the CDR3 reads CASSPPGIEEETQYF. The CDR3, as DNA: TGTGCCAGCTCACCACCAGGAATCGAAGAAGAGACCCAGTACTTC.

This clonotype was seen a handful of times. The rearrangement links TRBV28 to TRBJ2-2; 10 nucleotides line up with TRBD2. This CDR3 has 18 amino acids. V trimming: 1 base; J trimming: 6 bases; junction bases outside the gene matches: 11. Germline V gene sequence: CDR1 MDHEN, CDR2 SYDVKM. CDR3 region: CASSLSMGASGRSGELFF. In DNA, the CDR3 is TGTGCCAGCAGTTTATCCATGGGGGCTAGCGGGAGATCCGGGGAGCTGTTTTTT.

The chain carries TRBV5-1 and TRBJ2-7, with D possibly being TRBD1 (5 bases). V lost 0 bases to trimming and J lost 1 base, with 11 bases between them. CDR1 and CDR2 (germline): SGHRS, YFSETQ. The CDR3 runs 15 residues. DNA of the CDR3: TGCGCCAGCAGCTTGGTTCAGGGCTCTTCCTACGAGCAGTACTTC. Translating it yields CASSLVQGSSYEQYF.

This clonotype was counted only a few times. Here the CDR3 DNA reads TGTGCCAGCAGCCCGGGGTCTACCCAAGAGACCCAGTACTTC. This translates into CASSPGSTQETQYF. This chain joins TRBV7-9 and TRBJ2-5, with D maybe TRBD2 (5 bases). CDR1 SEHNR and CDR2 FQNEAQ come from the germline V gene (reference sequence). The V end lost 5 bases, the J end lost 1 base, and 11 bases lay between the germline ends. CDR3 size: 14 residues.

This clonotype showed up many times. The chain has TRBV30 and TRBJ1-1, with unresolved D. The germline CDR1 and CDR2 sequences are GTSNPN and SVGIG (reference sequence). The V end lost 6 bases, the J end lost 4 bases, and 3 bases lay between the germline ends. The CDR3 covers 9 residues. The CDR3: CACGTEAFF. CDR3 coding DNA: TGTGCCTGCGGCACTGAAGCTTTCTTT.

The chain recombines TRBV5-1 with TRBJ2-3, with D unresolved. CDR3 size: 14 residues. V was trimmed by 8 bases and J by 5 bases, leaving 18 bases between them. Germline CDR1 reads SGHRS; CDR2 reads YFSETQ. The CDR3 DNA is TGCGCCAGTCAGTGGACCGGACGCGAAGATACGCAGTATTTT. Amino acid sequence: CASQWTGREDTQYF.